The 27 T cell receptor beta chains reported below all come from one sample, sequenced in a study of blood T cell repertoires in COVID-19. Using immunoSEQ multiplex PCR, the repertoire was profiled, and TCRdb retains in-frame clones only, with some absent. The sample has roughly 100,000 clones, more than 75% seen once. What was sequenced was peripheral blood. These receptors came from a man between 45 and 60 years old with acute or convalescent COVID-19.

The rearrangement links TRBV7-2 to TRBJ2-7, with 9 positions matching TRBD2. Germline CDR1 SGHTA, CDR2 FQGNSA. The ends lost 5 bases at V and 12 bases at J; junction bases unmatched: 8. This CDR3 contains 12 residues. This chain's CDR3 is CASSPTSGPLYF. The CDR3 DNA reads as TGTGCCAGCAGCCCGACTAGCGGACCCCTGTACTTC.

The V gene is TRBV24-1, the J gene TRBJ2-5, with D perhaps TRBD1 (5 bases). The V and J ends lost 4 bases and 7 bases respectively, with 9 bases between them. Germline CDR1 is KGHDR and CDR2 is SFDVKD. The CDR3 sequence is 12 residues long. Here the CDR3 DNA reads TGTGCCACCAGTGAAGGGGATGCGACCCAGTACTTC. Encoded protein: CATSEGDATQYF.

The rearrangement uses TRBV11-2 and TRBJ2-2, with TRBD2 as a possible D gene (7 bases). The V gene's germline CDR1 is SGHAT and CDR2 FQNNGV. V was pared by 0 bases and J by 4 bases, with 9 bases between. This CDR3 is built from 15 residues. CDR3 DNA: TGTGCCAGCAGCTTAGAGGGGGGGCCCACCGGGGAGCTGTTTTTT. Protein: CASSLEGGPTGELFF. Complete variable domain (other parts from reference TRBV11-2 and TRBJ2-2): EAGVAQSPRYKIIEKRQSVAFWCNPISGHATLYWYQQILGQGPKLLIQFQNNGVVDDSQLPKDRFSAERLKGVDSTLKIQPAKLEDSAVYLCASSLEGGPTGELFFGEGSRLTVL.

V and J are TRBV14 and TRBJ2-2; a weak D match, TRBD2 (5 bases). The CDR3 is made up of 13 amino acids. Germline V gives CDR1 SGHDN, CDR2 FVKESK. Trimming cost V 7 bases and J 8 bases, with 14 bases left between them. The CDR3 DNA is TGTGCCAGCACGAGGTTTGAGGGTGGGGAGCTGTTTTTT. It translates to CASTRFEGGELFF.

J is TRBJ1-6 and V is TRBV6-4, with D possibly matching TRBD1 (5 bases). CDR1 and CDR2 (germline): MRHNA, SNTAGT. V lost 5 bases and J lost 7, with 9 bases in between. The CDR3 covers 13 residues. CDR3: CASSQGPNSPLHF. In DNA, the CDR3 is TGTGCCAGCAGTCAGGGCCCCAATTCACCCCTCCACTTT.

The CDR3 bases are TGCGCCAGCAGCAAACAGGGAAGAGAGACCCAGTACTTC. Its translation: CASSKQGRETQYF. The chain uses TRBV4-1 and TRBJ2-5, with D maybe TRBD1 (6 bases). This CDR3 region has 13 residues. Trimming pared 5 bases from V and 4 bases from J, leaving 11 bases between. Germline V gene lookup returns CDR1 MGHRA and CDR2 YSYEKL.

The chain has TRBV25-1 and TRBJ2-3; TRBD2 matches 10 bases. With 4 bases clipped from V and 5 bases from J, the junction kept 6 bases outside the gene matches. The CDR3 runs 15 residues. In germline, CDR1 is MGHDK, CDR2 SYGVNS. CDR3 nucleotide sequence: TGTGCCAGCAGTGGGCTAGCGGGAGTGGGAGATACGCAGTATTTT. Translated: CASSGLAGVGDTQYF.

The rearrangement uses TRBV6-5 and TRBJ2-7; a weak D match, TRBD1 (6 bases). The CDR3 loop spans 14 amino acids. V lost 8 bases and J 0 bases, leaving 14 bases between the germline ends. The germline gives CDR1 MNHEY, CDR2 SVGAGI. The CDR3 nucleotides read TGTGCCAGCCAACGGACAGCCAGCTCCTACGAGCAGTACTTC. Translated, it gives CASQRTASSYEQYF.

The genes are TRBV5-1 and TRBJ2-7, with a possible D match to TRBD2 (5 bases). The CDR3 contains 16 residues. V was shortened by 1 base and J by 0 bases, with 14 bases between the two germline ends. Germline assignment: CDR1 SGHRS and CDR2 YFSETQ. CDR3 nucleotides: TGCGCCAGCAGCTTGTATGGACCGACTACCTCCTACGAGCAGTACTTC. Translating it yields CASSLYGPTTSYEQYF.

V and J are TRBV6-5 and TRBJ2-7, with 7 bases matching TRBD1. After removal of 6 bases from V and 3 bases from J, the junction contained 8 bases not matched to a gene. From germline, CDR1 is MNHEY and CDR2 SVGAGI. This CDR3 spans 14 amino acids. DNA of the CDR3: TGTGCCAGCAGAGTTCCCGGGACAGACTACGAGCAGTACTTC. The encoded protein is CASRVPGTDYEQYF.

The J gene is TRBJ1-5, the V gene TRBV2; D unresolved. The V end was cut by 2 bases, the J end by 7 bases, with 6 bases between. The CDR3 has 12 amino acids. Germline lookup yields CDR1 SNHLY and CDR2 FYNNEI. CDR3 DNA: TGTGCCAGCAGTGAACCGGGACAGCCCCAGCATTTT. This sequence encodes CASSEPGQPQHF.

This clone came up a few times. V usage is TRBV6-6 and J usage is TRBJ2-1; D is unclear. This CDR3 has 14 residues. With 2 bases removed from V and 10 bases from J, the gap between germline ends came to 15 bases. Germline assignment: CDR1 MNHNY and CDR2 SVGAGI (reference sequence). The DNA for the CDR3 is TGTGCCAGCAGTTACCTCGACTGGCGGCTAGAGCAGTTCTTC. This sequence encodes CASSYLDWRLEQFF.

This clone has only one observation. The chain has TRBV5-1 and TRBJ1-5; 9 bases line up with TRBD1. The junction had 2 bases not matched to a gene; V was cut back by 0 bases and J by 4 bases. Germline V gene lookup returns CDR1 SGHRS and CDR2 YFSETQ. There are 15 residues in the CDR3. Here the CDR3 reads CASSLGTGENQPQHF. The DNA of the CDR3 is TGCGCCAGCAGCTTGGGGACAGGGGAAAATCAGCCCCAGCATTTT.

CDR3 region: CASSQNGVANEKLFF. The CDR3 DNA reads as TGTGCCAGCAGCCAAAACGGGGTGGCTAATGAAAAACTGTTTTTT. This chain connects TRBV6-5 to TRBJ1-4; no clear D gene. V shed 6 bases and J shed 3 bases, with 14 bases lying between them. The CDR3 contains 15 residues. In germline, CDR1 is MNHEY, CDR2 SVGAGI.

This clone turned up a few times. The gene calls are TRBV2 and TRBJ2-1, with unresolved D. Germline V gene sequence: CDR1 SNHLY, CDR2 FYNNEI. The CDR3 consists of 13 residues. Trimming stripped 4 bases from V and 9 bases from J, with 13 bases between. This CDR3 is CASSVEATGEQFF. The CDR3 DNA follows: TGTGCCAGCAGTGTTGAAGCCACGGGTGAGCAGTTCTTC.

The chain carries TRBV5-6 and TRBJ2-3, with D possibly matching TRBD2 (5 bases). The germline V and J ends were trimmed by 0 bases and 1 base, with 12 bases remaining between them. This CDR3 spans 16 amino acids. Per the germline V gene, CDR1 is SGHDT and CDR2 is YYEEEE. The DNA of the CDR3 is TGTGCCAGCAGCTTGGAGGCGGGCGAGGGCACAGATACGCAGTATTTT. Translated, it gives CASSLEAGEGTDTQYF.

This chain links TRBV5-1 with TRBJ2-2, with TRBD2 matching over 13 bases. Germline CDR1 SGHRS, CDR2 YFSETQ. J lost 6 bases, V lost 4 bases, and 6 bases had no gene match. This CDR3 is 16 amino acids long. CDR3: CASSPGLAGLAGELFF. In DNA form, the CDR3 reads TGCGCCAGCAGCCCGGGACTAGCGGGACTAGCCGGGGAGCTGTTTTTT.

The gene calls are TRBV18 and TRBJ2-1, with TRBD1 matching 9 bases. The trim removed 6 bases at V and 8 bases at J, leaving 5 bases unmatched. The germline CDR1 and CDR2 sequences are KGHSH and LQKENI. This CDR3 is 13 amino acids long. The chain's CDR3 is CASSRTGDHEQFF. The CDR3, as DNA: TGTGCCAGCTCTCGGACAGGGGACCATGAGCAGTTCTTC.

The V call is TRBV2, the J call TRBJ1-6, with 7 positions matching TRBD1. The CDR3 extends over 16 amino acids. Germline V CDR1 and CDR2: SNHLY, FYNNEI. V shed 8 bases and J 0 bases; nucleotides not matched to a gene: 7. The CDR3 DNA reads TGTGCCAGCTTGGGGACAGCGAGCTCCTATAATTCACCCCTCCACTTT. Translation gives CASLGTASSYNSPLHF.

This chain links TRBV6-5 with TRBJ2-7; a weak D match, TRBD1 (6 bases). Trimming pared 8 bases from V and 3 bases from J, leaving 17 bases between. This CDR3 spans 14 amino acids. Looked up from germline, CDR1 is MNHEY and CDR2 is SVGAGI. The CDR3, as DNA: TGTGCCAGCTCTTCCGGGACAAGGAACTACGAGCAGTACTTC. The encoded protein is CASSSGTRNYEQYF.

CDR3 in amino acids: CASSQDFGGLDSPLHF. The CDR3 DNA is TGCGCCAGCAGCCAAGATTTCGGCGGACTTGATTCACCCCTCCACTTT. This rearrangement joins TRBV4-1 to TRBJ1-6; D remains unclear. Trimming removed 0 bases from V and 8 bases from J, with 14 bases in between. Germline V CDR1 and CDR2: MGHRA, YSYEKL. The length of the CDR3 is 16 residues.

The V and J genes are TRBV27 and TRBJ1-5, with TRBD1 matching over 9 bases. Trimming cost V 3 bases and J 6 bases; bases outside gene matches: 6. The CDR3 sequence is 15 residues long. Germline assignment: CDR1 MNHEY and CDR2 SMNVEV (reference sequence). CDR3 protein: CASSFGTGSSQPQHF. Written as DNA, the CDR3 is TGTGCCAGCAGTTTTGGGACAGGGAGTAGTCAGCCCCAGCATTTT.

The chain carries TRBV6-4 and TRBJ2-3, with 8 nucleotides matching TRBD2. CDR3 length equals 14 residues. Trimming removed 6 bases from V and 0 bases from J; junction bases left unmatched: 2. Germline CDR1 MRHNA, CDR2 SNTAGT. CDR3: CASSPGGSTDTQYF. CDR3 bases: TGTGCCAGCAGCCCGGGAGGGAGCACAGATACGCAGTATTTT.

This chain uses TRBV27 with TRBJ2-1; perhaps TRBD2 as D (5 bases). The V end was cut by 5 bases, the J end by 6 bases, with 17 bases between. The CDR3 has 15 residues. CDR1 MNHEY and CDR2 SMNVEV come from the germline V gene (reference sequence). This CDR3 is CASSPGLWVGNEQFF. The CDR3 bases are TGTGCCAGCAGTCCCGGACTCTGGGTTGGCAATGAGCAGTTCTTC.

The genes are TRBV29-1 and TRBJ1-1; tentatively, D is TRBD1 (6 bases). Trimming removed 6 bases at V and 0 bases at J, with 20 bases between. CDR1 SQVTM and CDR2 ANQGSEA come from the germline V gene. CDR3 length: 16 amino acids. The CDR3 loop reads CSVTDRTIVLNTEAFF. CDR3 DNA sequence: TGCAGCGTCACCGACAGGACCATCGTTTTGAACACTGAAGCTTTCTTT.

V gene TRBV4-1 combines with J gene TRBJ2-5; D remains unclear. The CDR3 covers 15 residues. CDR1 and CDR2 (germline): MGHRA, YSYEKL. Trimming took off 1 base at V and 5 bases at J, with 14 bases between the two ends. This chain's CDR3 is CASSQVSPSRETQYF. CDR3 bases: TGCGCCAGCAGCCAAGTCTCCCCCTCGAGGGAGACCCAGTACTTC.

CDR3 DNA sequence: TGTGCCAGCAGCATCCGTCCCTCTGGGGCCAACGTCCTGACTTTC. Its protein product is CASSIRPSGANVLTF. The V and J genes are TRBV5-6 and TRBJ2-6; unclear D gene. Germline CDR1 is SGHDT and CDR2 is YYEEEE. Trimming shortened V by 4 bases and J by 0 bases, and 8 bases separated the two germline ends. The CDR3 is made up of 15 amino acids. The full variable domain, completed using reference TRBV5-6 and TRBJ2-6, is DAGVTQSPTHLIKTRGQQVTLRCSPKSGHDTVSWYQQALGQGPQFIFQYYEEEERQRGNFPDRFSGHQFPNYSSELNVNALLLGDSALYLCASSIRPSGANVLTFGAGSRLTVL.